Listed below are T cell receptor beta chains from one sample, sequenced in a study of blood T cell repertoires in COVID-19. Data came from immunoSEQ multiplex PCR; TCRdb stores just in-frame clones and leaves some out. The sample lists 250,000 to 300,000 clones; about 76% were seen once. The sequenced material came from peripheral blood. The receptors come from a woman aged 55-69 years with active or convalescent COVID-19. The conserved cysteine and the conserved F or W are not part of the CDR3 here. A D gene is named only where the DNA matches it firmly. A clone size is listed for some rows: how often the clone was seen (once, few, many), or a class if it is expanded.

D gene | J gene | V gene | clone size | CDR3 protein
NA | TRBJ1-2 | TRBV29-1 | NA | SVEPLYDYGYT
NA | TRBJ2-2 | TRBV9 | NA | ASSELERELF
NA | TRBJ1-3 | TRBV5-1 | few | ASSPGDRSSGNTIY
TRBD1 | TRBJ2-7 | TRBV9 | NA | ASSVEGWTGSHEQY
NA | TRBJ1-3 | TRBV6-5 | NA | ASSYERIRGGNTIY
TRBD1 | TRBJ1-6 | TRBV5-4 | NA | ASSRSGTGGWNSPLH
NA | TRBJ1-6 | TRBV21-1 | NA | ASSKYYYNSPLH
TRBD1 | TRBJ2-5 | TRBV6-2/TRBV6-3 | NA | ASSLRTGRQETQY
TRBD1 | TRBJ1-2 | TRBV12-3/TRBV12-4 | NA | ASSSTGTYGYT
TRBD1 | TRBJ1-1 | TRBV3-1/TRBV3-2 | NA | ASSQDRGVGEAF
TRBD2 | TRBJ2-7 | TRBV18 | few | ASSPGGGSYEQY
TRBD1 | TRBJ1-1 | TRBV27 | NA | ASRRQGVNTEAF
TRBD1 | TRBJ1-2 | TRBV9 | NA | ASSVGQGLQGYT
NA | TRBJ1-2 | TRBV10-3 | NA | AISEGTAYGYT
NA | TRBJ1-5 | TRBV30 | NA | AWSSAGFNQPQH
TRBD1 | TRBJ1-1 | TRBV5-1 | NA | ASSLGTGYENTEAF
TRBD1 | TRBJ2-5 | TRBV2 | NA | ASRPPGQGRETQY
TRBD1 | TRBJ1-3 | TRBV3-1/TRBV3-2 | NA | ASSQDSPTGTGGPGNTIY
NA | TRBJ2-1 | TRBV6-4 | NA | ASSEETGYNEQF
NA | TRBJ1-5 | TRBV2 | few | ASSEGRAGNQPQH
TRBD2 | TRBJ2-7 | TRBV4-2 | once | ASSQEGRGEYEQY
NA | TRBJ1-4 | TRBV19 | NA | ASSSASGGDEKLF
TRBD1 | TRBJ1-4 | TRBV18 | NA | ASSPPTGANEKLF
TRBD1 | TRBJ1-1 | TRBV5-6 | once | ASSPYDRDGEAF
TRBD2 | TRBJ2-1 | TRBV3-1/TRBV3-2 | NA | ASSPQDGRFDEQF
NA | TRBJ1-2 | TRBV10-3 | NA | ASSAGGDYGYT
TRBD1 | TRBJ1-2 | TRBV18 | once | ASSPRRGDYGYT
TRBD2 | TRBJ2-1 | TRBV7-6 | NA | ASSAYSGGLREQF
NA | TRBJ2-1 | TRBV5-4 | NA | ASSLGGAYYNEQF
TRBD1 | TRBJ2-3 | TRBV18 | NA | ASSTSRTGQSTDTQY
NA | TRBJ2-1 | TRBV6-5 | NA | ASSYYSEQF
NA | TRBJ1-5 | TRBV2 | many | ASSWANRRQPQH
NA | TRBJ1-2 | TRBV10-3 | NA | AISESPRDYGYT
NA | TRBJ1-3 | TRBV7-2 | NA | ASSTSGSLSGNTIY
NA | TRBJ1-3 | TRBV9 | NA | ASSEIVGGGTIY
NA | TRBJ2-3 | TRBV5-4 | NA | ASRLFFEAVDTQY
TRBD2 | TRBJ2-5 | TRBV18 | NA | ASSPPRLAGWQETQY
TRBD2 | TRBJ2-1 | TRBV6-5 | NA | ASSYYGGLASNEQF
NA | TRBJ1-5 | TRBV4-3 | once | ASSQEGGHLGNQPQH
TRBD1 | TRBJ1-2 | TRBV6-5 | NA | ASSSRPGTVYGYT
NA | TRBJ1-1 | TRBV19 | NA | ASSIQGPGGDTEAF
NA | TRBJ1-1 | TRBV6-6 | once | ASSYRGGTEAF
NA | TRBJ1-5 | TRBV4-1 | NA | ASSQDVGEGQPQH
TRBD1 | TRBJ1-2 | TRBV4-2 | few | ASSQGQGQGPYGYT
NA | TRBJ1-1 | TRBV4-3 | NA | ASSHGGTNTEAF
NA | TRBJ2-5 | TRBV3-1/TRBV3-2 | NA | ASSQETEGALETQY
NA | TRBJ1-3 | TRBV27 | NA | ASSSGGGDGNTIY
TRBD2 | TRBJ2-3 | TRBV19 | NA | ASSITSGEGDTQY
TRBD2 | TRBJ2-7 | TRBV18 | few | ASSPQGGLAGAYEQY
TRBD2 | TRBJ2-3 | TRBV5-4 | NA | ATSTGGARDTQY
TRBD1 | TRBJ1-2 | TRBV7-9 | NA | ASSLTGEAHYGYT
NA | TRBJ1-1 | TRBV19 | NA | ASTRQSSSNTEAF
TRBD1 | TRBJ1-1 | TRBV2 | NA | ASRAGTGTKAEAF
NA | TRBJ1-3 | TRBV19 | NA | AGSTGGNTIY
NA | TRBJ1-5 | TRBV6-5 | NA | ASSLTGGDQPQH
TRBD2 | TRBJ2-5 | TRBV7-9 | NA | ASSLALTSGGVETQY
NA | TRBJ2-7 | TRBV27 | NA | ASRARGRPGYEQY
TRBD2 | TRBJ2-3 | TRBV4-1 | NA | ASSQVLTSITDTQY
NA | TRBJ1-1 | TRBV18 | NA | ASSQGGEGTEAF
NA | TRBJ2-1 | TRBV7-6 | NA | ASSLGGLNEQF